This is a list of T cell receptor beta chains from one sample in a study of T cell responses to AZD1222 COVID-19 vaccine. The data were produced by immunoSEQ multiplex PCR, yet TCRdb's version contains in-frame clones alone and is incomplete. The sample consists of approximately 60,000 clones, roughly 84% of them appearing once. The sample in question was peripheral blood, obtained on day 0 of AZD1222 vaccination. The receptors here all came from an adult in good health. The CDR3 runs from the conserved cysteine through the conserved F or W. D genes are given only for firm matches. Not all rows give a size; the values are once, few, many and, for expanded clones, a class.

CDR3nt: TGTGCCAGCTCAACGGGACAGGGGTTGGCTGAAGCTTTCTTT
CDR3aa: CASSTGQGLAEAFF
j_gene: TRBJ1-1
v_gene: TRBV18
len: 14
d_gene: TRBD1
abundance: -

CDR3nt: TGTGCCAGCAGAGACAGGGGGAACACTGAAGCTTTCTTT
CDR3aa: CASRDRGNTEAFF
j_gene: TRBJ1-1
v_gene: TRBV6-5
len: 13
d_gene: TRBD1
abundance: -

CDR3nt: TGTGCCAGCAGCTTAGTAGTGAGGTCGGGCAAAAACATTCAGTACTTC
CDR3aa: CASSLVVRSGKNIQYF
j_gene: TRBJ2-4
v_gene: TRBV13
len: 16
d_gene: -
abundance: once

CDR3nt: TGTGCCAGCAGTTTAGATACCTCTGGGGCCAACGTCCTGACTTTC
CDR3aa: CASSLDTSGANVLTF
j_gene: TRBJ2-6
v_gene: TRBV28
len: 15
d_gene: -
abundance: -

CDR3nt: TGTGCCAGCAGCATCAATCAGCCCCAGCATTTT
CDR3aa: CASSINQPQHF
j_gene: TRBJ1-5
v_gene: TRBV28
len: 11
d_gene: -
abundance: -

CDR3nt: TGTGCCAGCAGCCCCGGGACAGGGGGAGTCGAGCAGTACTTC
CDR3aa: CASSPGTGGVEQYF
j_gene: TRBJ2-7
v_gene: TRBV3-1/TRBV3-2
len: 14
d_gene: TRBD1
abundance: -

CDR3nt: TGTGCCAGCAGTTCCGGGACAGGGGACTACAATGAGCAGTTCTTC
CDR3aa: CASSSGTGDYNEQFF
j_gene: TRBJ2-1
v_gene: TRBV28
len: 15
d_gene: TRBD1
abundance: -

CDR3nt: TGCGCCAGCAGTCAGCGGGGGGGCTACGAGCAGTACTTC
CDR3aa: CASSQRGGYEQYF
j_gene: TRBJ2-7
v_gene: TRBV4-1
len: 13
d_gene: TRBD2
abundance: -

CDR3nt: TGTGCCAGCAGTGAGTGGGACGCAGGCTATGGCTACACCTTC
CDR3aa: CASSEWDAGYGYTF
j_gene: TRBJ1-2
v_gene: TRBV6-1
len: 14
d_gene: -
abundance: -

CDR3nt: TGCGCCAGCAGCTTTCAGGGAATCTACGAGCAGTACTTC
CDR3aa: CASSFQGIYEQYF
j_gene: TRBJ2-7
v_gene: TRBV5-1
len: 13
d_gene: -
abundance: few

CDR3nt: TGTGCCTGGAGTGTACTGGCGGGGTCGTACGAGCAGTACTTC
CDR3aa: CAWSVLAGSYEQYF
j_gene: TRBJ2-7
v_gene: TRBV30
len: 14
d_gene: -
abundance: -

CDR3nt: TGTGCCAGCAGCGTAGGGGGGGACAGAGCCTACGAGCAGTACTTC
CDR3aa: CASSVGGDRAYEQYF
j_gene: TRBJ2-7
v_gene: TRBV9
len: 15
d_gene: -
abundance: -

CDR3nt: TGTGCCAGCAGCCGGACGGGGGTTTGGGAGACCCAGTACTTC
CDR3aa: CASSRTGVWETQYF
j_gene: TRBJ2-5
v_gene: TRBV7-8
len: 14
d_gene: -
abundance: -

CDR3nt: TGTGCCAGCAGTCGGACCCTGGAGACTGAAGCTTTCTTT
CDR3aa: CASSRTLETEAFF
j_gene: TRBJ1-1
v_gene: TRBV12-3/TRBV12-4
len: 13
d_gene: -
abundance: -

CDR3nt: TGCGCCAGCAGTGGGACGGACAGAAGCTCCTATAATTCACCCCTCCACTTT
CDR3aa: CASSGTDRSSYNSPLHF
j_gene: TRBJ1-6
v_gene: TRBV10-2
len: 17
d_gene: -
abundance: -

CDR3nt: TGCAGCGCTGGACAGGGGTGGACCGGGGAGCTGTTTTTT
CDR3aa: CSAGQGWTGELFF
j_gene: TRBJ2-2
v_gene: TRBV29-1
len: 13
d_gene: TRBD1
abundance: -

CDR3nt: TGTGCCAGCAGTTCCCTAGGGGGAGCAACTAATGAAAAACTGTTTTTT
CDR3aa: CASSSLGGATNEKLFF
j_gene: TRBJ1-4
v_gene: TRBV28
len: 16
d_gene: -
abundance: -

CDR3nt: TGTGCCAGCAGTTACGCAGGGTTTAATTCACCCCTCCACTTT
CDR3aa: CASSYAGFNSPLHF
j_gene: TRBJ1-6
v_gene: TRBV6-6
len: 14
d_gene: -
abundance: -

CDR3nt: TGTGCCAGCAGTTTAGAGGACAGTAGAATTGAAGAGACCCAGTACTTC
CDR3aa: CASSLEDSRIEETQYF
j_gene: TRBJ2-5
v_gene: TRBV28
len: 16
d_gene: -
abundance: -

CDR3nt: TGTGCCAGCAGGAACACCCCGGGGAGGGGAAGCACAGATACGCAGTATTTT
CDR3aa: CASRNTPGRGSTDTQYF
j_gene: TRBJ2-3
v_gene: TRBV5-4
len: 17
d_gene: TRBD2
abundance: few

CDR3nt: TGTGCCAGCAGTTTACCTCAGGGGGCGCTCTATGGCTACACCTTC
CDR3aa: CASSLPQGALYGYTF
j_gene: TRBJ1-2
v_gene: TRBV28
len: 15
d_gene: TRBD1
abundance: -

CDR3nt: TGCGCCAGCAGTGGGGACGGCTGGGAAGCTTTCTTT
CDR3aa: CASSGDGWEAFF
j_gene: TRBJ1-1
v_gene: TRBV10-1
len: 12
d_gene: -
abundance: few

CDR3nt: TGTGCCAGCAGGCCCGTAAGGGGGCTGAGACGGGCTTTCTTT
CDR3aa: CASRPVRGLRRAFF
j_gene: TRBJ1-1
v_gene: TRBV28
len: 14
d_gene: TRBD1
abundance: -

CDR3nt: TGTGCTACTAGCGGGGGAGGTTCTGGCACAGATACGCAGTATTTT
CDR3aa: CATSGGGSGTDTQYF
j_gene: TRBJ2-3
v_gene: TRBV12-5
len: 15
d_gene: TRBD2
abundance: few

CDR3nt: TGTGCCAGCAGCCGAGGGAGCAGGGGGGGTCAAAGCTACACCTTC
CDR3aa: CASSRGSRGGQSYTF
j_gene: TRBJ1-2
v_gene: TRBV9
len: 15
d_gene: TRBD1
abundance: -

CDR3nt: TGCGCCAGCAGTGAGTCGACTGCGGGGGGGCGCGAGCAGTACTTC
CDR3aa: CASSESTAGGREQYF
j_gene: TRBJ2-7
v_gene: TRBV10-1
len: 15
d_gene: TRBD2
abundance: few

CDR3nt: TGTGCCACCAGCAGAGGATTCTCTGGAAACACCATATATTTT
CDR3aa: CATSRGFSGNTIYF
j_gene: TRBJ1-3
v_gene: TRBV15
len: 14
d_gene: -
abundance: -

CDR3nt: TGCAGTGCTAGTAGCCGGGGGGGCCCGTTAAGCTCCTACAATGAGCAGTTCTTC
CDR3aa: CSASSRGGPLSSYNEQFF
j_gene: TRBJ2-1
v_gene: TRBV20-1
len: 18
d_gene: TRBD2
abundance: -

CDR3nt: TGTGCCAGCAGTTGGGCGGGGGTACAAACCTACGAGCAGTACTTC
CDR3aa: CASSWAGVQTYEQYF
j_gene: TRBJ2-7
v_gene: TRBV2
len: 15
d_gene: TRBD2
abundance: -

CDR3nt: TGCGCCAGCAGAGGGACAGGGAACAATGAGCAGTTCTTC
CDR3aa: CASRGTGNNEQFF
j_gene: TRBJ2-1
v_gene: TRBV4-1
len: 13
d_gene: TRBD1
abundance: -

CDR3nt: TGTGCCAGCAGCCCCAGGGGAATGGGGTATAGCAATCAGCCCCAGCATTTT
CDR3aa: CASSPRGMGYSNQPQHF
j_gene: TRBJ1-5
v_gene: TRBV28
len: 17
d_gene: -
abundance: -

CDR3nt: TGTGCCAGCAGAAAATTACAGGGTCATGAAGCTTTCTTT
CDR3aa: CASRKLQGHEAFF
j_gene: TRBJ1-1
v_gene: TRBV6-5
len: 13
d_gene: -
abundance: -

CDR3nt: TGCAGCGTCGCGAACAGGGGGAGAAACACTGAAGCTTTCTTT
CDR3aa: CSVANRGRNTEAFF
j_gene: TRBJ1-1
v_gene: TRBV29-1
len: 14
d_gene: TRBD1
abundance: -

CDR3nt: TGTGCCAGCAGGCTCTCCTACGAGCAGTACTTC
CDR3aa: CASRLSYEQYF
j_gene: TRBJ2-7
v_gene: TRBV25-1
len: 11
d_gene: -
abundance: -

CDR3nt: TGTGCCAGCTCACCAAGTTGGGACCCATACGAGCAGTACTTC
CDR3aa: CASSPSWDPYEQYF
j_gene: TRBJ2-7
v_gene: TRBV18
len: 14
d_gene: -
abundance: -

CDR3nt: TGTGCCAGCAGCTTAGGGGGGAGAAGCGCAGATACGCAGTATTTT
CDR3aa: CASSLGGRSADTQYF
j_gene: TRBJ2-3
v_gene: TRBV7-6
len: 15
d_gene: -
abundance: once

CDR3nt: TGCGCCAGCAGCTCGCCGGGACTAGCGGGGTCGGGTGAGCAGTTCTTC
CDR3aa: CASSSPGLAGSGEQFF
j_gene: TRBJ2-1
v_gene: TRBV5-1
len: 16
d_gene: TRBD2
abundance: -

CDR3nt: TGTGCCAGCATCCCTTTGCTAACTAGCGGTTACAATGAGCAGTTCTTC
CDR3aa: CASIPLLTSGYNEQFF
j_gene: TRBJ2-1
v_gene: TRBV5-6
len: 16
d_gene: TRBD2
abundance: -

CDR3nt: TGTGCCAGCAGTTCGACAGGGGACAATGAGCAGTTCTTC
CDR3aa: CASSSTGDNEQFF
j_gene: TRBJ2-1
v_gene: TRBV6-5
len: 13
d_gene: TRBD1
abundance: -

CDR3nt: TGCAGCGTTGAAAACCCCGGGACAGGGGAATCCTACGAGCAGTACTTC
CDR3aa: CSVENPGTGESYEQYF
j_gene: TRBJ2-7
v_gene: TRBV29-1
len: 16
d_gene: TRBD1
abundance: -

CDR3nt: TGTGCCAGCAGCCGCCGGCACAGGGGGCGAAATGAGCAGTTCTTC
CDR3aa: CASSRRHRGRNEQFF
j_gene: TRBJ2-1
v_gene: TRBV21-1
len: 15
d_gene: -
abundance: -

CDR3nt: TGTGCCAGCAGCTTAGGGCAATTGGCTAGCGGGTCGGAGGAGCAGTTCTTC
CDR3aa: CASSLGQLASGSEEQFF
j_gene: TRBJ2-1
v_gene: TRBV7-6
len: 17
d_gene: TRBD2
abundance: -